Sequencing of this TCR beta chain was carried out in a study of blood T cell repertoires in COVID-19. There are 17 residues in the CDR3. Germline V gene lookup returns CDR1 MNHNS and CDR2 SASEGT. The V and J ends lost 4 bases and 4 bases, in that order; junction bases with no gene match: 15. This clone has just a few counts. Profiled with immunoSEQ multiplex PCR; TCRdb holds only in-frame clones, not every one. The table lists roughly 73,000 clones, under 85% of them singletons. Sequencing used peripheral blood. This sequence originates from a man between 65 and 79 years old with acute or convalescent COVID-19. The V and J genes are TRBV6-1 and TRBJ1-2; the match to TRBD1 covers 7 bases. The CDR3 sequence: CASSVRRAGTDLYGYTF. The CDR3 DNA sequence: TGTGCCAGCAGTGTTCGCCGAGCTGGGACAGACCTCTATGGCTACACCTTC.